This T cell receptor (beta chain) was sequenced during a study of radiotherapy plus CTLA-4 blockade in lung cancer. Study information: Objective responses were recorded in more than 15% of patients, with disease control recorded in 25% to 35%. Whole-study findings and limits: In blood, tumor-derived TCR clones expanded after radiotherapy plus ipilimumab. Response was reportedly best predicted by early blood T cell clone dynamics, with interferon-beta.

Focal radiation was given together with CTLA-4 blockade (ipilimumab) to patients with chemo-refractory metastatic non-small-cell lung cancer. Repertoires were generated with immunoSEQ multiplex PCR, while TCRdb's copy carries only in-frame clones and drops some. This repertoire shows around 55,000 clones, 70% to 85% found once; its top ten account for around 6.6%. CDR3 length: 14 amino acids. Germline loops: CDR1 SGHTA, CDR2 FQGNSA. Trimming shortened V by 0 bases and J by 5 bases, and 10 bases separated the two germline ends. On this clone itself: Its antigen is not known.

The sample here was peripheral blood, taken from a patient treated with radiotherapy plus ipilimumab. This clonotype originated in a human donor with non-small cell lung cancer whose response to radiotherapy plus ipilimumab could not be evaluated. J is TRBJ1-1 and V is TRBV7-2; no reliable D call. Here the CDR3 reads CASSLARTPTEAFF. DNA for the CDR3: TGTGCCAGCAGCTTAGCGCGAACGCCGACTGAAGCTTTCTTT.